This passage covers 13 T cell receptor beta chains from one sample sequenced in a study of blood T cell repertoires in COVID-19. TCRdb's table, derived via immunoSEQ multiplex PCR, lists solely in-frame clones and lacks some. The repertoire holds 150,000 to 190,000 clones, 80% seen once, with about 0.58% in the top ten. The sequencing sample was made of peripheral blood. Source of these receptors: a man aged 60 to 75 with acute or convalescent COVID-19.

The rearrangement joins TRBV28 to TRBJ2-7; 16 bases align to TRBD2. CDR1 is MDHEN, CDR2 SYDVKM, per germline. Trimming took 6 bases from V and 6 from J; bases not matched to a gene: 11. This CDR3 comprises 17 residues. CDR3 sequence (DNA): TGTGCCAGCAGCCCCCTGGGACTAGCGGGAGGGCGTATCGAGCAGTACTTC. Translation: CASSPLGLAGGRIEQYF.

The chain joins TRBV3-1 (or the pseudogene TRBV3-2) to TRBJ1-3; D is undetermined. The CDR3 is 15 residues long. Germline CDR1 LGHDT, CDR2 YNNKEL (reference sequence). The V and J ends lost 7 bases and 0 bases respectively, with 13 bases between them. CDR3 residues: CASTPTANSGNTIYF. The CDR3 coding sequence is TGTGCCAGCACTCCTACCGCGAACTCTGGAAACACCATATATTTT.

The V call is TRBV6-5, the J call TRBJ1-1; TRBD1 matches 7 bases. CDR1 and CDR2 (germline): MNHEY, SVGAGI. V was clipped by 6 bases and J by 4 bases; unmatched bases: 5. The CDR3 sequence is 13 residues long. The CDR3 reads CASSLQGLTEAFF. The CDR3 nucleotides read TGTGCCAGCAGCCTACAGGGGCTCACTGAAGCTTTCTTT.

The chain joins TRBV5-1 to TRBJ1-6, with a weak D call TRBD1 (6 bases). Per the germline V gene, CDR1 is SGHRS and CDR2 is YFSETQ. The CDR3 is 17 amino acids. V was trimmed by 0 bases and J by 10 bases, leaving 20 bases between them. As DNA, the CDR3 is TGCGCCAGCAGCTTGGACTCGCACAGGGTGTTAAAATCACCCCTCCACTTT. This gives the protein CASSLDSHRVLKSPLHF.

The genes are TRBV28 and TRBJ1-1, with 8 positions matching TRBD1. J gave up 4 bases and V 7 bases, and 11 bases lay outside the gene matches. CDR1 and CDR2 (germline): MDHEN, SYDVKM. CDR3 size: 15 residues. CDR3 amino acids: CASIPRGRLGTEAFF. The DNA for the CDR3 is TGTGCCAGCATTCCCAGGGGGCGCTTGGGCACTGAAGCTTTCTTT.

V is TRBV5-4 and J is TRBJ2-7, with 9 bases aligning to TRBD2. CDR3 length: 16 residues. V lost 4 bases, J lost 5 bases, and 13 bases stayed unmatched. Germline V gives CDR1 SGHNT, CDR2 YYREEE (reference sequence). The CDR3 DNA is TGTGCCAGCAGCACCCCTAGCGGGAACGATCTGAACGAGCAGTACTTC. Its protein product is CASSTPSGNDLNEQYF.

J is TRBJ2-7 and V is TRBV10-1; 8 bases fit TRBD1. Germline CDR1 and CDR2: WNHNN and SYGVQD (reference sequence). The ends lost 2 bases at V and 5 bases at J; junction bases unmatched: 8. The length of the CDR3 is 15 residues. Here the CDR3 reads CASSEAGTGEHEQYF. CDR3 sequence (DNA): TGCGCCAGCAGTGAGGCCGGGACAGGTGAACACGAGCAGTACTTC.

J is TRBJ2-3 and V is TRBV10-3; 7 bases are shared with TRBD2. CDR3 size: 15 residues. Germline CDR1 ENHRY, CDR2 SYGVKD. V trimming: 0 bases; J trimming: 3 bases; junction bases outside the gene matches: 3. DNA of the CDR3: TGTGCCATCAGTGAGTCGGGGGGGAGAACAGATACGCAGTATTTT. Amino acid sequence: CAISESGGRTDTQYF.

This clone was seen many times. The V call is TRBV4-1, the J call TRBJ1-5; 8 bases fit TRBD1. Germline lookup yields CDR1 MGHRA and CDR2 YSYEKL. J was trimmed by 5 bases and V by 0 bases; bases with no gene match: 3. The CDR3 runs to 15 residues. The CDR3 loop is CASSQEVTGDQPQHF. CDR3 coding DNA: TGCGCCAGCAGCCAAGAGGTGACAGGGGATCAGCCCCAGCATTTT.

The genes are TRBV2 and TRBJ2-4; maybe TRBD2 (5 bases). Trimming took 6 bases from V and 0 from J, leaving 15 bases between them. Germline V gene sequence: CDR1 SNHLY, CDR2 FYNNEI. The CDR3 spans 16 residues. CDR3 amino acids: CASRLAGSRAKNIQYF. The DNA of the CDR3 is TGTGCCAGCAGACTGGCGGGCTCCCGAGCCAAAAACATTCAGTACTTC. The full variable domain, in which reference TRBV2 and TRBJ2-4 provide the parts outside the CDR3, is EPEVTQTPSHQVTQMGQEVILRCVPISNHLYFYWYRQILGQKVEFLVSFYNNEISEKSEIFDDQFSVERPDGSNFTLKIRSTKLEDSAMYFCASRLAGSRAKNIQYFGAGTRLSVL.

This chain's CDR3 is CASRPDGDTIYF. The DNA of the CDR3 is TGTGCCAGCAGACCCGACGGAGACACCATATATTTT. This chain uses TRBV11-2 with TRBJ1-3; D uncertain. V lost 6 bases to trimming and J lost 8 bases, with 11 bases between them. CDR3 length equals 12 residues. The germline gives CDR1 SGHAT, CDR2 FQNNGV.

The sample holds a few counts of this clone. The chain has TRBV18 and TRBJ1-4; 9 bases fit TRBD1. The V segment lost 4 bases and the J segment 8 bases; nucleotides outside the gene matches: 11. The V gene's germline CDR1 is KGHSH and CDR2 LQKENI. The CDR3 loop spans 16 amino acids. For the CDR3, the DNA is TGTGCCAGCTCACGGATCAACAGGGGGCGAGGCGAAAAACTGTTTTTT. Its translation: CASSRINRGRGEKLFF.

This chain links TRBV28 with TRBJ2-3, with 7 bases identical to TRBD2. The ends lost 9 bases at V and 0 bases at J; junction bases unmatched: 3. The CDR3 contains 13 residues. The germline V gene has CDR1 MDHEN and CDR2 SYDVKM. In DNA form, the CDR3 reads TGTGCCAGTCAGCGGGGTAGCACAGATACGCAGTATTTT. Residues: CASQRGSTDTQYF.